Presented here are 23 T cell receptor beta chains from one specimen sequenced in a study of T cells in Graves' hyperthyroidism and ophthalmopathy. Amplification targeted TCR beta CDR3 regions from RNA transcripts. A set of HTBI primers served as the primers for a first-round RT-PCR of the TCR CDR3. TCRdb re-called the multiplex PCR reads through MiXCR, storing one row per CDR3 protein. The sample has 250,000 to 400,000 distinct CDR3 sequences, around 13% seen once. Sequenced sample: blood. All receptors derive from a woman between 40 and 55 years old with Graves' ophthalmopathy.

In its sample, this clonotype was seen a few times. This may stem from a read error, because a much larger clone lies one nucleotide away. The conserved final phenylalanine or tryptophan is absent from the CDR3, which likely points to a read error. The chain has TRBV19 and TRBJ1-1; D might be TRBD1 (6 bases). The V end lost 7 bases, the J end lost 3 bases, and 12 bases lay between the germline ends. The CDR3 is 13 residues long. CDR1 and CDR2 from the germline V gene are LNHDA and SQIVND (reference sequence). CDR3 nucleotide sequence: TGTGCCAGTACAACAGGGTTGCACACTGAAGCTTTCCTT. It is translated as CASTTGLHTEAFL.

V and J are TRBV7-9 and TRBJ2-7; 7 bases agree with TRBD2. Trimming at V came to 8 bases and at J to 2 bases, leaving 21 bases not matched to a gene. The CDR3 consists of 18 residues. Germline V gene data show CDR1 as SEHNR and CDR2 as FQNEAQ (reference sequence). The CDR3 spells CASSPIGVWAGVTYEQYF. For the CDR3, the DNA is TGTGCCAGCTCACCAATCGGGGTGTGGGCGGGAGTCACCTACGAGCAGTACTTC.

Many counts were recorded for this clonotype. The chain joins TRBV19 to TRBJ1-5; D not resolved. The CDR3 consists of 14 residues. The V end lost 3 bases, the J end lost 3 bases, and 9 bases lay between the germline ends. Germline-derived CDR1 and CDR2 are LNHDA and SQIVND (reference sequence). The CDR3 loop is CASSIWQVNQPQHF. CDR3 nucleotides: TGTGCCAGTAGTATTTGGCAGGTCAATCAGCCCCAGCATTTT. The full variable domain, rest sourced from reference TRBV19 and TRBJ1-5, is DGGITQSPKYLFRKEGQNVTLSCEQNLNHDAMYWYRQDPGQGLRLIYYSQIVNDFQKGDIAEGYSVSREKKESFPLTVTSAQKNPTAFYLCASSIWQVNQPQHFGDGTRLSIL.

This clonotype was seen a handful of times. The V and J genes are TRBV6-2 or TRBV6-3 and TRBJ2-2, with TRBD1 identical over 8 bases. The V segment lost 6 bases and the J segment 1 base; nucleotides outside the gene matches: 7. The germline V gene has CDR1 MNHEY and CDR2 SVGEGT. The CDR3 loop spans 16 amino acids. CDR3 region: CASSQWGQENTGELFF. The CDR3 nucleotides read TGTGCCAGCAGCCAGTGGGGACAGGAGAACACCGGGGAGCTGTTTTTT.

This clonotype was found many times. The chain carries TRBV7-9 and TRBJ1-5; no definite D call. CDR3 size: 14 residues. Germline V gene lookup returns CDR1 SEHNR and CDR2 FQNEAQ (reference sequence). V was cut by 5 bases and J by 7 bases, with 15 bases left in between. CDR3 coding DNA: TGTGCCAGCAGCCCTTCCGGTCTCGGGCAGCCCCAGCATTTT. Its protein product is CASSPSGLGQPQHF.

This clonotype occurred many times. This chain's CDR3 is CASTRGPALPDTQYF. Written as DNA, the CDR3 is TGTGCCAGCACCCGGGGACCCGCCCTCCCAGATACGCAGTATTTT. The V and J genes are TRBV28 and TRBJ2-3; tentatively, D is TRBD1 or TRBD2 (5 bases each). The V gene's germline CDR1 is MDHEN and CDR2 SYDVKM. Deletions cut 7 bases from V and 4 bases from J, with 18 bases between. The CDR3 has 15 residues.

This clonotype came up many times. CDR3 sequence: CASSPFPWGEQYF. CDR3 sequence (DNA): TGTGCCAGCAGCCCCTTTCCCTGGGGCGAGCAGTACTTC. This rearrangement joins TRBV11-2 to TRBJ2-7; D remains ambiguous. The V and J ends lost 5 bases and 6 bases respectively, with 14 bases between them. The CDR3 sequence is 13 residues long. CDR1 and CDR2 (germline): SGHAT, FQNNGV.

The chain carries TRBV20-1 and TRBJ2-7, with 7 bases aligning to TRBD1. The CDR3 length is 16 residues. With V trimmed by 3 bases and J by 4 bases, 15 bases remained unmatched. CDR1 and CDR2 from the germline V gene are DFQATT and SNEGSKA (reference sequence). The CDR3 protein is CSARGTRQGPLYEQYF. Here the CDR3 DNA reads TGCAGTGCTAGGGGGACACGACAGGGCCCTTTATACGAGCAGTACTTC.

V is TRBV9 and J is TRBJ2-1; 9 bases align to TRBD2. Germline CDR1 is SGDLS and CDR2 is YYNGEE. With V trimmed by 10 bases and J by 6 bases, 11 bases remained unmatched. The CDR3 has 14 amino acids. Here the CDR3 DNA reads TGTGCCTCAGAACGGGCTAGCGGGGTCAATGAGCAGTTCTTC. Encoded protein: CASERASGVNEQFF.

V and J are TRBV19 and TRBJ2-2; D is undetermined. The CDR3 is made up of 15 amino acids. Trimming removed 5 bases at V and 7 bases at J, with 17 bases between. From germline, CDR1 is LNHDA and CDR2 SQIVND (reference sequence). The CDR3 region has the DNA TGTGCCAGTAGTCCCCTCGGAACACCCATCGGGGAGCTGTTTTTT. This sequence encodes CASSPLGTPIGELFF.

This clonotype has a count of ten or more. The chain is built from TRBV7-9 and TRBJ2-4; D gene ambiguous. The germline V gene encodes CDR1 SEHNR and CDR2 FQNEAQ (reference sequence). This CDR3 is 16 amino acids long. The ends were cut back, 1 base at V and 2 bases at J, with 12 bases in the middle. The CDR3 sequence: CASSLVGKRSKNIQYF. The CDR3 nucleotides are TGTGCCAGCAGCTTAGTTGGGAAAAGGTCCAAAAACATTCAGTACTTC. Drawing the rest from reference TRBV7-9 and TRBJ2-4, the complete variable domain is DTGVSQNPRHKITKRGQNVTFRCDPISEHNRLYWYRQTLGQGPEFLTYFQNEAQLEKSRLLSDRFSAERPKGSFSTLEIQRTEQGDSAMYLCASSLVGKRSKNIQYFGAGTRLSVL.

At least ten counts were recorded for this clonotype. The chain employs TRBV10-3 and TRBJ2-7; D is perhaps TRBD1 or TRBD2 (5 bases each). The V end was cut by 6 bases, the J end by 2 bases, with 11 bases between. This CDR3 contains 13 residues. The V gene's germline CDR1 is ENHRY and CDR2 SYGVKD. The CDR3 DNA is TGTGCCATCAGCGGGAAGGGGACCTACGAGCAGTACTTC. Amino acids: CAISGKGTYEQYF.

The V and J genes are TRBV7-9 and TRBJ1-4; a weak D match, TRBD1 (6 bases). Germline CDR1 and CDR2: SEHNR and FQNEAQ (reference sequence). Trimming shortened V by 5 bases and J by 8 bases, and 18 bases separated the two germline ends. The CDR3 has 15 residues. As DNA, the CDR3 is TGTGCCAGCAGCCCTAACAGGGATGGAGGAGAAAAACTGTTTTTT. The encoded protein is CASSPNRDGGEKLFF.

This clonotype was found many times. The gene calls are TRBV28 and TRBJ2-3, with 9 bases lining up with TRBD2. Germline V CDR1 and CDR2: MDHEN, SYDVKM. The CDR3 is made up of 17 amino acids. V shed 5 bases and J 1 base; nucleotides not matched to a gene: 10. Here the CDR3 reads CASSPINPSGGTDTQYF. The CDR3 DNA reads TGTGCCAGCAGTCCTATCAACCCTAGCGGGGGCACAGATACGCAGTATTTT.

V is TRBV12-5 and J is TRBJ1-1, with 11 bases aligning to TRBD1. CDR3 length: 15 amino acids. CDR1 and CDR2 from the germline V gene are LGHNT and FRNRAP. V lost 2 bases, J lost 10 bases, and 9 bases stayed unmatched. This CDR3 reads CASGLWTGGLGVAFF. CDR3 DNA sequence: TGTGCTAGTGGTTTGTGGACAGGGGGCTTGGGTGTAGCTTTCTTT.

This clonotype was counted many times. The CDR3 sequence: CASSYSDSSYNEQFF. The CDR3 nucleotides are TGTGCCAGCAGTTACTCCGACAGCTCCTACAATGAGCAGTTCTTC. The chain joins TRBV6-6 to TRBJ2-1; TRBD1 is a possible D gene (5 bases). Trimming pared 0 bases from V and 0 bases from J, leaving 6 bases between. This CDR3 is 15 amino acids long. Germline V gives CDR1 MNHNY, CDR2 SVGAGI (reference sequence).

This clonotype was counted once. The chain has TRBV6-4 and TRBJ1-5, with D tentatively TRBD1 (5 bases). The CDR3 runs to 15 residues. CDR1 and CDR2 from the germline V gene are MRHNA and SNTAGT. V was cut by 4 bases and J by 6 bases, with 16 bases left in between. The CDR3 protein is CASSAGLVVFQPQHF. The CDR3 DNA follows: TGTGCCAGCAGTGCAGGGTTAGTGGTGTTTCAGCCCCAGCATTTT.

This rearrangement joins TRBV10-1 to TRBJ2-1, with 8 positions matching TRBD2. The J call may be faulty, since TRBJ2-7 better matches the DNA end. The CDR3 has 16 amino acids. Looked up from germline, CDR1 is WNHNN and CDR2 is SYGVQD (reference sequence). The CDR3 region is CASSEPRRAGVDEQYF. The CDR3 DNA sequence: TGCGCCAGCAGTGAGCCGAGGCGAGCGGGAGTGGATGAGCAGTACTTC.

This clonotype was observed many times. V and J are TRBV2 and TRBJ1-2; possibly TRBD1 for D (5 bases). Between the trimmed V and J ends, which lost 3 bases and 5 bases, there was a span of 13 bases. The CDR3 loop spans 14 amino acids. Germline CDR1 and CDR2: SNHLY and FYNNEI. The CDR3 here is CASSDRVEGYGYTF. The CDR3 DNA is TGTGCCAGCAGTGACAGGGTCGAAGGTTATGGCTACACCTTC.

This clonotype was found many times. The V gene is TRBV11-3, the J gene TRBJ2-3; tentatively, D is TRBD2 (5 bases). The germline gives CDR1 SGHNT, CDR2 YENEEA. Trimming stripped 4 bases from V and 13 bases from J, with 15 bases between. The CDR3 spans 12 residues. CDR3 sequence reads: CASSSAVTTKYF. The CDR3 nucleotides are TGTGCCAGCAGCTCCGCGGTGACTACCAAGTATTTT.

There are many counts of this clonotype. CDR3 region: CASSQDMVRGQPQHF. CDR3 bases: TGTGCCAGCAGCCAAGATATGGTACGTGGTCAGCCCCAGCATTTT. This chain joins TRBV3-1 and TRBJ1-5; D unclear. Germline V gene data show CDR1 as LGHDT and CDR2 as YNNKEL (reference sequence). This CDR3 has 15 amino acids. V was cut by 0 bases and J by 6 bases, with 12 bases left in between.

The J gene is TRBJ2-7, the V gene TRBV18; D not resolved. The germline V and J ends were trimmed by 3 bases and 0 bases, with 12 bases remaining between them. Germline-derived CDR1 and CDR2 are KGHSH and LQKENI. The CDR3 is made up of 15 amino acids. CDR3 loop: CASSPSDLSSYEQYF. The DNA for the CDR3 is TGTGCCAGCTCACCCTCGGACCTAAGCTCCTACGAGCAGTACTTC.

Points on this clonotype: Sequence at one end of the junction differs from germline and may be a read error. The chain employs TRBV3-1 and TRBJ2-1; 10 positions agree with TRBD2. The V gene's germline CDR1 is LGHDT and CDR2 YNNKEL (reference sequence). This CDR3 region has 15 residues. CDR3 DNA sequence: TGTGCCAGCAGCTCCGGACTAGCGGAGTACAATGAGCGGTTCTTC. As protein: CASSSGLAEYNERFF.